Listed below are T cell receptor beta chains from one sample, sequenced in a study of shared clonotypes between healthy human individuals. The protocol was immunoSEQ multiplex PCR, while the TCRdb copy is restricted to in-frame clones and leaves out a portion. The sample gives hundreds of thousands of clones, around 87% of which show up once; 15% to 20% is in the top ten. Sequenced: memory CD8+ T cells sorted from blood. These receptors all stem from a man aged 18-30 years in good health. CDR3s include the opening cysteine and the closing phenylalanine or tryptophan. D genes are given only for firm matches. Not all rows give a size; the values are once, few, many and, for expanded clones, a class.

J gene: TRBJ2-4; D gene: NA; clone size: NA; V gene: TRBV10-1; CDR3 DNA: TGCGCCAGCAGTGAGCCCTGGGGGAAGGGGTTGCTAGCCAAAAACATTCAGTACTTC; CDR3 protein: CASSEPWGKGLLAKNIQYF
J gene: TRBJ2-5; D gene: NA; clone size: once; V gene: TRBV28; CDR3 DNA: TGTGCCAGCAGTTTTTCGACTTGGGTTGGGGGTCGAGAGACCCAGTACTTC; CDR3 protein: CASSFSTWVGGRETQYF
J gene: TRBJ2-7; D gene: NA; clone size: NA; V gene: TRBV5-4; CDR3 DNA: TGTGCCAGCAGCCGACAGCCAGGGCAAGGGAATGCGTACTTC; CDR3 protein: CASSRQPGQGNAYF
J gene: TRBJ2-1; D gene: TRBD1; clone size: NA; V gene: TRBV5-4; CDR3 DNA: TGTGCCAGCAGACAGGGGACTGAGCAGTTCTTC; CDR3 protein: CASRQGTEQFF
J gene: TRBJ2-7; D gene: TRBD1; clone size: NA; V gene: TRBV27; CDR3 DNA: TGTGCCAGCAGTTCCGTCGCCGGGACAGGGGCCGAGCAGTACTTC; CDR3 protein: CASSSVAGTGAEQYF
J gene: TRBJ2-3; D gene: NA; clone size: NA; V gene: TRBV6-5; CDR3 DNA: TGTGCCAGCAGTTACCCAGGGGGGGGCACAGATACGCAGTATTTT; CDR3 protein: CASSYPGGGTDTQYF
J gene: TRBJ2-5; D gene: NA; clone size: once; V gene: TRBV5-1; CDR3 DNA: TGCGCCAGCAGCTCCCCGGGACTTCCCCAAGAGACCCAGTACTTC; CDR3 protein: CASSSPGLPQETQYF
J gene: TRBJ2-7; D gene: NA; clone size: once; V gene: TRBV5-5; CDR3 DNA: TGTGCCAGCAGCTTTCGGGGAGCCTACGAGCAGTACTTC; CDR3 protein: CASSFRGAYEQYF
J gene: TRBJ1-2; D gene: TRBD1; clone size: NA; V gene: TRBV27; CDR3 DNA: TGTGCCAGCAGTTACACCGGGACAGGGAATTATGGCTACACCTTC; CDR3 protein: CASSYTGTGNYGYTF
J gene: TRBJ2-5; D gene: TRBD2; clone size: once; V gene: TRBV30; CDR3 DNA: TGTGCCTGGGGGGTAGCGGGACGCGTCCAAGAGACCCAGTACTTC; CDR3 protein: CAWGVAGRVQETQYF
J gene: TRBJ2-3; D gene: NA; clone size: NA; V gene: TRBV19; CDR3 DNA: TGTGCCAGTAGTCACATCACGGCCAGCCTCACAGATACGCAGTATTTT; CDR3 protein: CASSHITASLTDTQYF
J gene: TRBJ1-2; D gene: NA; clone size: NA; V gene: TRBV12-2; CDR3 DNA: TGTGCAAGTCGCTTACTTCGAACGAGAAGGTTATCTCACGGGAATAACTATGGCTACACCTTC; CDR3 protein: CASRLLRTRRLSHGNNYGYTF
J gene: TRBJ2-3; D gene: TRBD2; clone size: NA; V gene: TRBV7-8; CDR3 DNA: TGTGCCAGCAGCATGGCTTGGGAGGGACCAGATACGCAGTATTTT; CDR3 protein: CASSMAWEGPDTQYF
J gene: TRBJ2-7; D gene: TRBD1; clone size: NA; V gene: TRBV18; CDR3 DNA: TGTGCCAGCGTCGGACAGGGGGCCCACGAGCAGTACTTC; CDR3 protein: CASVGQGAHEQYF
J gene: TRBJ2-5; D gene: NA; clone size: NA; V gene: TRBV29-1; CDR3 DNA: TGCAGCGTGGCCCCGACAGTCTTAGAGACCCAGTACTTC; CDR3 protein: CSVAPTVLETQYF
J gene: TRBJ1-6; D gene: NA; clone size: NA; V gene: TRBV11-1; CDR3 DNA: TGTGCCAGCAAGATTGAGCGCTCCTATAATTCACCCCTCCACTTT; CDR3 protein: CASKIERSYNSPLHF
J gene: TRBJ2-2; D gene: NA; clone size: NA; V gene: TRBV13; CDR3 DNA: TGTGCCAGCAGCTTGCCGCCGAACACCGGGGAGCTGTTTTTT; CDR3 protein: CASSLPPNTGELFF
J gene: TRBJ1-2; D gene: TRBD1; clone size: NA; V gene: TRBV5-4; CDR3 DNA: TGTGCCAGCAGCTGGATAGGGGGCTCCTATGGCTACACCTTC; CDR3 protein: CASSWIGGSYGYTF
J gene: TRBJ2-7; D gene: TRBD1; clone size: NA; V gene: TRBV30; CDR3 DNA: TGTGCCTGGAGTACGGGACAGGGGGCCTACGAGCAGTACTTC; CDR3 protein: CAWSTGQGAYEQYF
J gene: TRBJ2-7; D gene: TRBD1; clone size: NA; V gene: TRBV2; CDR3 DNA: TGTGCCAGCAGTGACCCCGGGACAGGGGAATACGAGCAGTACTTC; CDR3 protein: CASSDPGTGEYEQYF
J gene: TRBJ1-2; D gene: NA; clone size: once; V gene: TRBV9; CDR3 DNA: TGTGCCAGCAGCGTAGCGAAGGGGCCATACGGCTACACCTTC; CDR3 protein: CASSVAKGPYGYTF
J gene: TRBJ2-3; D gene: NA; clone size: NA; V gene: TRBV14; CDR3 DNA: TGTGCCAGCAGCCAAGTGGAACAGAGCCTGTCAGATACGCAGTATTTT; CDR3 protein: CASSQVEQSLSDTQYF
J gene: TRBJ1-6; D gene: NA; clone size: NA; V gene: TRBV5-6; CDR3 DNA: TGTGCCAGCAGCTCAGTTACTAATTCACCCCTCCACTTT; CDR3 protein: CASSSVTNSPLHF
J gene: TRBJ2-1; D gene: NA; clone size: NA; V gene: TRBV7-2; CDR3 DNA: TGTGCCAGCAGCTTAGGGACGAGCTCCTACAATGAGCAGTTCTTC; CDR3 protein: CASSLGTSSYNEQFF
J gene: TRBJ1-1; D gene: TRBD1; clone size: NA; V gene: TRBV7-9; CDR3 DNA: TGTGCCAGCAGCTCCCTCGGACAGGGGATAATAGACACTGAAGCTTTCTTT; CDR3 protein: CASSSLGQGIIDTEAFF
J gene: TRBJ2-7; D gene: NA; clone size: NA; V gene: TRBV13; CDR3 DNA: TGTGCCAGCAGCTTAACCGGGGGCTACGAGCAGTACTTC; CDR3 protein: CASSLTGGYEQYF
J gene: TRBJ2-1; D gene: TRBD2; clone size: NA; V gene: TRBV2; CDR3 DNA: TGTGCCAGCAGCGCCTACTCGGGACTAGCGGGAGCCGGGGGCTCCTACAATGAGCAGTTCTTC; CDR3 protein: CASSAYSGLAGAGGSYNEQFF
J gene: TRBJ1-4; D gene: TRBD1; clone size: once; V gene: TRBV7-9; CDR3 DNA: TGTGCCAGCAGCTTACCGGGACAGGGCCCAGAAAAACTGTTTTTT; CDR3 protein: CASSLPGQGPEKLFF
J gene: TRBJ1-1; D gene: TRBD1; clone size: NA; V gene: TRBV10-2; CDR3 DNA: TGCGCCAGCAGATCCGGGACAGGGTCTGAAGCTTTCTTT; CDR3 protein: CASRSGTGSEAFF
J gene: TRBJ2-7; D gene: NA; clone size: NA; V gene: TRBV7-7; CDR3 DNA: TGTGCTAGCAGCTTAGGTTCGGGAGCCTCCTACGAGCAGTACTTC; CDR3 protein: CASSLGSGASYEQYF
J gene: TRBJ2-1; D gene: TRBD2; clone size: NA; V gene: TRBV27; CDR3 DNA: TGTGCCAGCAGCCAACTAGCGGGAGGGCCCGCTGGGTTCTTC; CDR3 protein: CASSQLAGGPAGFF
J gene: TRBJ2-1; D gene: NA; clone size: medium-sized; V gene: TRBV7-6; CDR3 DNA: TGTGCCAGCAGCTTTTCAGGGGACTACAATGAGCAGTTCTTC; CDR3 protein: CASSFSGDYNEQFF
J gene: TRBJ1-2; D gene: NA; clone size: NA; V gene: TRBV7-9; CDR3 DNA: TGTGCCAGCAGCTTCGGGACCAACTATGGCTACACCTTC; CDR3 protein: CASSFGTNYGYTF
J gene: TRBJ2-3; D gene: TRBD2; clone size: NA; V gene: TRBV30; CDR3 DNA: TGTGCCTGGAGTCTGGTGCGGGGGGGCACAGATACGCAGTATTTT; CDR3 protein: CAWSLVRGGTDTQYF
J gene: TRBJ2-7; D gene: NA; clone size: NA; V gene: TRBV15; CDR3 DNA: TGTGCCACCAGCAGTGCCGGGTTCAGCTACGAGCAGTACTTC; CDR3 protein: CATSSAGFSYEQYF
J gene: TRBJ2-1; D gene: NA; clone size: NA; V gene: TRBV6-4; CDR3 DNA: TGTGCCAGCAGCGATATCTACAATGAGCAGTTCTTC; CDR3 protein: CASSDIYNEQFF
J gene: TRBJ2-5; D gene: NA; clone size: NA; V gene: TRBV9; CDR3 DNA: TGTGCCAGCAGCGCAGAGCGGTGGGGAGGGACCCAGTACTTC; CDR3 protein: CASSAERWGGTQYF
J gene: TRBJ2-3; D gene: NA; clone size: NA; V gene: TRBV13; CDR3 DNA: TGTGCCAGCAGCTTGGAGAGTACAGATACGCAGTATTTT; CDR3 protein: CASSLESTDTQYF
J gene: TRBJ2-3; D gene: NA; clone size: NA; V gene: TRBV30; CDR3 DNA: TGTGCCTGGAGCTTCTCGGCGGCTAGCACAGATACGCAGTATTTT; CDR3 protein: CAWSFSAASTDTQYF